A single sample gave rise to the 13 T cell receptor beta chains below, sequenced in a study of shared T cell receptors in the human thymus. The data were produced by immunoSEQ multiplex PCR, yet TCRdb's version contains in-frame clones alone and is incomplete. The table lists approximately 490,000 clones, more than 75% of them singletons. Separately, the same data were catalogued under a study of human thymus T cells.

Sequenced input: thymocytes. The receptors stem from a boy less than two years old with a congenital heart defect.

With respect to this clone: Other DNA sequences in the sample encode the same CDR3. Written as DNA, the CDR3 is TGTGCCAGCAGCCTCGCCGGGACAGGGAATACCGGGGAGCTGTTTTTT. Amino acid sequence: CASSLAGTGNTGELFF. The chain carries TRBV5-4 and TRBJ2-2; 9 positions agree with TRBD1. From germline, CDR1 is SGHNT and CDR2 YYREEE (reference sequence). J was trimmed by 5 bases and V by 4 bases; bases with no gene match: 9. The CDR3 spans 16 residues.

The chain recombines TRBV5-1 with TRBJ1-2, with TRBD1 identical over 7 bases. J lost 6 bases, V lost 1 base, and 9 bases had no gene match. There are 15 residues in the CDR3. CDR1 is SGHRS and CDR2 is YFSETQ in the germline V gene. The CDR3 reads CASSLRGPGGNGYTF. CDR3 DNA sequence: TGCGCCAGCAGCTTGAGGGGACCAGGGGGGAATGGCTACACCTTC.

The chain carries TRBV14 and TRBJ2-7; 11 bases are shared with TRBD2. This CDR3 has 16 amino acids. J lost 0 bases, V lost 4 bases, and 5 bases had no gene match. Germline CDR1 and CDR2: SGHDN and FVKESK. The CDR3 region has the DNA TGTGCCAGCAGCCGACTAGCGGGACGGAGCTCCTACGAGCAGTACTTC. The encoded protein is CASSRLAGRSSYEQYF.

This clone has only a few counts. CDR3 in DNA: TGTGCCAGTAGCACCACAGACAACACTGAAGCTTTCTTT. Translating it yields CASSTTDNTEAFF. The chain uses TRBV19 and TRBJ1-1; no definite D call. Germline CDR1 reads LNHDA; CDR2 reads SQIVND (reference sequence). The CDR3 contains 13 residues. V was shortened by 6 bases and J by 2 bases, with 10 bases between the two germline ends.

This sequence joins TRBV10-1 and TRBJ2-2; weak D call: TRBD1 (5 bases). This CDR3 comprises 14 residues. Germline V gene sequence: CDR1 WNHNN, CDR2 SYGVQD (reference sequence). The V gene lost 6 bases and the J gene lost 1 base, with 9 bases spanning the gap. Here the CDR3 reads CASRSRENTGELFF. The DNA for the CDR3 is TGCGCCAGCAGGTCCAGGGAGAACACCGGGGAGCTGTTTTTT.

CDR3 amino acids: CASSTGRSSSYEQYF. The CDR3 DNA follows: TGTGCCAGCAGCACTGGGAGGTCAAGCTCCTACGAGCAGTACTTC. This sequence joins TRBV2 and TRBJ2-7, with D possibly TRBD2 on 6 matching bases. V was trimmed by 6 bases and J by 0 bases, leaving 15 bases between them. This CDR3 contains 15 residues. CDR1 is SNHLY, CDR2 FYNNEI, per germline.

The CDR3 here is CSVVAKHEQFF. CDR3 nucleotides: TGCAGCGTGGTAGCGAAACATGAGCAGTTCTTC. The chain combines TRBV29-1 with TRBJ2-1; tentative D call: TRBD2 (5 bases). The germline gives CDR1 SQVTM, CDR2 ANQGSEA. CDR3 length equals 11 residues. The germline V and J ends were trimmed by 6 bases and 8 bases, with 11 bases remaining between them.

This chain joins TRBV5-6 and TRBJ2-3, with a tentative D call TRBD1 (6 bases). Trimming stripped 4 bases from V and 3 bases from J, with 24 bases between. Looked up from germline, CDR1 is SGHDT and CDR2 is YYEEEE. This CDR3 comprises 18 residues. In DNA form, the CDR3 reads TGTGCCAGCAGCCGCGAAACAACAGGGATGGGTGAGACAGATACGCAGTATTTT. It encodes CASSRETTGMGETDTQYF.

V and J are TRBV11-1 and TRBJ2-7, with TRBD1 matching 9 bases. The germline CDR1 and CDR2 sequences are SGHAT and FQDESV (reference sequence). J lost 5 bases, V lost 1 base, and 9 bases had no gene match. The CDR3 has 16 residues. CDR3 DNA: TGTGCCAGCAGCTTAGGGTGCGGGGACAGGGAAAACGAGCAGTACTTC. Its protein is CASSLGCGDRENEQYF. Looking up the rest from reference TRBV11-1 and TRBJ2-7 gives the full variable domain: EAEVAQSPRYKITEKSQAVAFWCDPISGHATLYWYRQILGQGPELLVQFQDESVVDDSQLPKDRFSAERLKGVDSTLKIQPAELGDSAMYLCASSLGCGDRENEQYFGPGTRLTVT.

The V gene is TRBV6-6, the J gene TRBJ1-5; TRBD1 agrees at 8 bases. The CDR3 spans 13 residues. CDR1 is MNHNY and CDR2 is SVGAGI in the germline V gene (reference sequence). With 6 bases clipped from V and 6 bases from J, the junction kept 4 bases outside the gene matches. The CDR3 DNA is TGTGCCAGCAGCCCAGACAGGGGTCAGCCCCAGCATTTT. Translation: CASSPDRGQPQHF.

The J gene is TRBJ2-2, the V gene TRBV11-3; 8 nucleotides align to TRBD1. V lost 4 bases to trimming and J lost 3 bases; unmatched junction nucleotides: 10. The CDR3 has 17 residues. The germline V gene encodes CDR1 SGHNT and CDR2 YENEEA. This CDR3 is CASSSIADREDTGELFF. CDR3 bases: TGTGCCAGCAGCTCTATCGCGGACAGGGAAGACACCGGGGAGCTGTTTTTT.

As DNA, the CDR3 is TGTGCCAGCAGCTTAGGTCTAGCGGGAGGGCCCAGCACAGATACGCAGTATTTT. This translates into CASSLGLAGGPSTDTQYF. The chain joins TRBV5-8 to TRBJ2-3; 12 bases map to TRBD2. The V segment lost 2 bases and the J segment 0 bases; nucleotides outside the gene matches: 7. CDR3 length equals 18 residues. The germline V gene encodes CDR1 SGHTS and CDR2 YDEGEE.

A single count supports this clone. The rearrangement joins TRBV4-2 to TRBJ2-4, with 10 bases fitting TRBD2. V lost 3 bases to trimming and J lost 1 base; unmatched junction nucleotides: 12. The CDR3 runs 19 residues. Germline CDR1 is LGHNA and CDR2 is YNFKEQ. The CDR3 protein is CASSHPGTSVFGAKNIQYF. CDR3 nucleotides: TGTGCCAGCAGCCACCCCGGGACTAGCGTTTTTGGGGCCAAAAACATTCAGTACTTC.